Sequencing of this T cell receptor (beta chain) was carried out in a study of beta chain features in type 1 diabetes. Study-wide points: Researchers reported that naive, central memory and Treg TCRB repertoires appeared more similar in patients than in healthy donors. Short templates might get an advantage during PCR, and this would be equal in patients and controls. Shorter TCRB CDR3s, moderately but significantly so, marked every one of the four CD4+ subsets in Type 1 diabetes patients.

All of the isolated RNA was reverse transcribed, so expressed TCRB transcripts were sequenced. An average of about 3.5 million reads was obtained for naive, central memory and regulatory T cell samples. Sequencing used immunoSEQ multiplex PCR; TCRdb keeps in-frame clones, though not all of them. The sample yields 640,000 or so clones, over 13% seen once. A heparinised blood draw that averaged roughly 100 mL was obtained once from each donor. Germline assignment: CDR1 GTSNPN and CDR2 SVGIG (reference sequence). This CDR3 spans 16 amino acids. V lost 4 bases, J lost 4 bases, and 14 bases stayed unmatched. This clone has a handful of counts. The antigen is not known.

Sequenced material: naive CD4+ T cells from blood. The rearrangement joins TRBV30 to TRBJ2-3; 7 nucleotides align to TRBD2. This sequence was found in a man aged 18 to 30 with type 1 diabetes. DNA for the CDR3: TGTGCCTGGACCCCTCGGGAGGCGGGAGAACCAGATACGCAGTATTTT. It is translated as CAWTPREAGEPDTQYF.